This T cell receptor (beta chain) was found in a study of shared clonotypes between healthy human individuals. Overall study results and limits: Richness estimates generally favored naive over memory subsets. An anticipated effect of sequencing depth on clonotype sharing among donors was recognized.

A note on this clone: Antigen unknown.

CD45RO-negative, CCR7-selected cells formed the naive CD8 fraction, which excluded terminally differentiated effector memory CD45RA+ cells. CDR1 is LNHDA and CDR2 is SQIVND in the germline V gene (reference sequence). The V and J ends lost 5 bases and 0 bases respectively, with 8 bases between them. CDR3 length equals 14 residues. Every subset's genomic DNA went evenly onto several immunoSEQ plates. The repertoire was sequenced with immunoSEQ multiplex PCR; TCRdb's copy has only in-frame clones and lacks some. The sample lists roughly 2.1 million clones; 85% to 95% were seen once. The sample was naive CD8+ T cells from PBMCs. This sequence was found in a man between 18 and 35 years old in good health. Some clones in this sample may be carry-over from other donors' samples. The gene calls are TRBV19 and TRBJ1-5; D ambiguous. The CDR3 sequence is CASSSGHSNQPQHF. CDR3 nucleotide sequence: TGTGCCAGTAGTTCCGGCCATAGCAATCAGCCCCAGCATTTT.